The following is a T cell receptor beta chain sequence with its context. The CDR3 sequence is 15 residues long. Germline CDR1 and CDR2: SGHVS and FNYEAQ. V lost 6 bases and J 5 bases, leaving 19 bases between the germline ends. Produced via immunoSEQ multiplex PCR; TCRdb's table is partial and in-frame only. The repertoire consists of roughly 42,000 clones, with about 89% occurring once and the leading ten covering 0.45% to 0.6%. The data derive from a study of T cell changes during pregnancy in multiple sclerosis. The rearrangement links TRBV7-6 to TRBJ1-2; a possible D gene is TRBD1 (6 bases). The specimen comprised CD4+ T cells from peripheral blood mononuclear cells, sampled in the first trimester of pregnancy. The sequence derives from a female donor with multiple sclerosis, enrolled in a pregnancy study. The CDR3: CASSSLPWDTYGYTF. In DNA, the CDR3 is TGTGCCAGCAGTTCTCTCCCTTGGGACACTTATGGCTACACCTTC.